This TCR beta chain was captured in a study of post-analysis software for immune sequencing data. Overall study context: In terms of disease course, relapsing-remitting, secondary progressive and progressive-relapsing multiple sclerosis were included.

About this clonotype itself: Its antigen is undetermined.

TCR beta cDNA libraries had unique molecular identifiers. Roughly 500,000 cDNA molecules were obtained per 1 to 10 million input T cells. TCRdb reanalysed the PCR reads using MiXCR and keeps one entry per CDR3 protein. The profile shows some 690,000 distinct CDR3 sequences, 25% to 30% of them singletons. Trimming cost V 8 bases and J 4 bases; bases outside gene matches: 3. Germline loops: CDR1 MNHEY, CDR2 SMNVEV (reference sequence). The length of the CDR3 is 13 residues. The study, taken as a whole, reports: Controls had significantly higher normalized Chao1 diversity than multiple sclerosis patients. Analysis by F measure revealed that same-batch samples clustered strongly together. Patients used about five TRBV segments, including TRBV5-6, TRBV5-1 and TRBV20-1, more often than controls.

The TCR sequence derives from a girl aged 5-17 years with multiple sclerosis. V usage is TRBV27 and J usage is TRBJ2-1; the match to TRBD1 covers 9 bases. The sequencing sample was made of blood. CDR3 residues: CASGQGSYNEQFF. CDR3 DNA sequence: TGTGCCAGCGGACAGGGGTCTTACAATGAGCAGTTCTTC.